This T cell receptor beta chain is drawn from a study of identical twins. This clonotype was found a few times. Its antigen is as yet unknown. Germline V gene data show CDR1 as DFQATT and CDR2 as SNEGSKA (reference sequence). Trimming took 5 bases from V and 4 from J; bases not matched to a gene: 1. This CDR3 is built from 12 residues. Study-wide points: Beta out-of-frame sequences showed weaker excess sharing between twins.

TCRdb re-analysed the 5' RACE reads in MiXCR, keeping a single row per CDR3 protein. In the table there are some 300,000 distinct CDR3 sequences, approximately 13% of which are singletons. These records were also assigned to another study, of yellow fever vaccine responses in identical twins.

The sequence derives from a woman in her late teens or twenties in good health. Material: CD8+ T cells sorted from blood. The chain carries TRBV20-1 and TRBJ2-5, with TRBD1 matching 10 bases. The CDR3 DNA reads TGCAGTGCTTGGGACAGGGGAGAGACCCAGTACTTC. Translation gives CSAWDRGETQYF.